The rows below give T cell receptor beta chains drawn from one sample of a study of shared clonotypes between healthy human individuals. TCRdb's copy holds only in-frame clones and misses some; the assay was immunoSEQ multiplex PCR. This table has some 1.5 million clones, around 98% appearing once. Sample: naive CD4+ T cells sorted from blood. The receptors originated from a young man in good health. CDR3s leave out the opening cysteine and the closing phenylalanine or tryptophan. The order of the fields is J gene, V gene, CDR3 protein.

>TRBJ2-3|TRBV7-3
ASSLTFSPGLAGETDTQY
>TRBJ2-3|TRBV6-1
ASSEEGRVTDTQY
>TRBJ2-2|TRBV6-5
ASTGPTGELF
>TRBJ2-7|TRBV1
TSSQLTGSSDEQY
>TRBJ2-7|TRBV15
ATSRDKTYEQY
>TRBJ2-7|TRBV28
ASSGGREGRDEQY
>TRBJ2-1|TRBV11-3
ASSLGLASNNEQF
>TRBJ1-4|TRBV5-5
ASGRTGGNEKLF
>TRBJ2-1|TRBV11-2
ASRSAGESYNEQF
>TRBJ2-7|TRBV27
ASSFHGLVEQY
>TRBJ2-1|TRBV10-3
AISEPRTANGGEQF
>TRBJ1-3|TRBV9
ASSVGADSGNTIY
>TRBJ1-2|TRBV28
ASSLRQLRGYT
>TRBJ1-2|TRBV7-2
ASSTQTGGYGYT
>TRBJ2-7|TRBV4-3
ASSQDGRDRAYEQY
>TRBJ2-1|TRBV9
ASSVAPSGSYNEQF
>TRBJ2-3|TRBV6-5
ASSYWPGARDTQY
>TRBJ2-3|TRBV10-3
AISGDSTDTQY